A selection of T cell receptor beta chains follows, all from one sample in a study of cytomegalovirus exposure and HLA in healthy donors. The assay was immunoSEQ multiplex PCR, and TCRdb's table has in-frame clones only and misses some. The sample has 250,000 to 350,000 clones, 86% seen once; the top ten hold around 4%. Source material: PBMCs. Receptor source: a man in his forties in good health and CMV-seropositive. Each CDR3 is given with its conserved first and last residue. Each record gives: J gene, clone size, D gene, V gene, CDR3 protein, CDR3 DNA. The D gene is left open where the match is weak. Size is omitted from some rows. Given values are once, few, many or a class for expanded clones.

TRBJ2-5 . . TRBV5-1 CASSLGGAGGETQYF TGCGCCAGCAGCTTGGGTGGGGCCGGGGGTGAGACCCAGTACTTC
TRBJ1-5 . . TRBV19 CASSIADRYNQPQHF TGTGCCAGTAGTATCGCCGACAGGTACAATCAGCCCCAGCATTTT
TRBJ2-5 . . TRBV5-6 CASSGTGTETQYF TGTGCCAGCAGTGGTACAGGGACGGAGACCCAGTACTTC
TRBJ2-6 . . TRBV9 CASSVGGDSTSGANVLTF TGTGCCAGCAGCGTAGGGGGAGACTCTACCTCTGGGGCCAACGTCCTGACTTTC
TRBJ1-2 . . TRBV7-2 CASSLNGLGYTF TGTGCCAGCAGCTTAAATGGGCTTGGCTACACCTTC
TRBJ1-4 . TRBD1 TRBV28 CASSLLYRGGEKLFF TGTGCCAGCAGTTTACTTTACAGGGGTGGCGAAAAACTGTTTTTT
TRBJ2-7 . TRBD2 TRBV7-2 CASSLTPGLAGLGQYF TGTGCCAGCAGCCTAACCCCGGGACTAGCGGGACTCGGGCAGTACTTC
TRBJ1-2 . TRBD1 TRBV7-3 CASSLGQGDGYTF TGTGCCAGCAGCTTAGGTCAGGGGGACGGCTACACCTTC
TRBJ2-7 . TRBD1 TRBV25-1 CASSEIGTGAYEQYF TGTGCCAGCAGTGAAATCGGGACAGGAGCCTACGAGCAGTACTTC
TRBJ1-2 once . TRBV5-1 CASSEQGPADGYTF TGCGCCAGCTCTGAACAGGGTCCGGCCGATGGCTACACCTTC
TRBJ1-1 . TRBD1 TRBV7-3 CASSSTGAMGYTEAFF TGTGCCAGCAGCTCGACAGGGGCAATGGGGTACACTGAAGCTTTCTTT
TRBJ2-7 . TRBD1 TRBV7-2 CASRGRFPYEQYF TGTGCCTCCAGGGGGCGGTTTCCCTACGAGCAGTACTTC
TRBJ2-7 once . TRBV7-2 CASSLGTESSYEQYF TGTGCCAGCAGCCTCGGGACTGAGAGCTCCTACGAGCAGTACTTC
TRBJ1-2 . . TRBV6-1 CASSEPGGTNYGYTF TGTGCCAGCAGTGAACCGGGGGGTACAAACTATGGCTACACCTTC
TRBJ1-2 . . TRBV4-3 CASSQETAFNYGYTF TGCGCCAGCAGCCAAGAGACAGCATTTAACTATGGCTACACCTTC
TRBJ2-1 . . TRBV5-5 CASSSAGSSYNEQFF TGTGCCAGCAGCTCCGCAGGTAGCTCCTACAATGAGCAGTTCTTC
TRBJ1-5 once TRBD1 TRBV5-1 CASSLAPTGGPQHF TGCGCCAGCAGCTTGGCCCCTACAGGGGGGCCCCAGCATTTT
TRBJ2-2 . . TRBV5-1 CASARGLINTGELFF TGCGCCAGCGCGAGGGGACTCATAAACACCGGGGAGCTGTTTTTT
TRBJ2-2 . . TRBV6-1 CASSEVQGGAGELFF TGTGCCAGCAGTGAAGTACAGGGAGGGGCCGGGGAGCTGTTTTTT
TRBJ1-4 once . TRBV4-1 CASSEDASTNEKLFF TGCGCCAGCAGCGAAGACGCCAGTACTAATGAAAAACTGTTTTTT
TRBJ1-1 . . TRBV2 CASSSQGEVTEAFF TGTGCCAGCAGCTCACAGGGTGAGGTCACTGAAGCTTTCTTT
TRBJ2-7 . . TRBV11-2 CASSPSTNYEQYF TGTGCCAGCAGCCCATCCACAAACTACGAGCAGTACTTC
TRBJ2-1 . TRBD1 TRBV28 CASSRLGTGNNEQFF TGTGCCAGCAGTCGGCTCGGGACAGGAAACAATGAGCAGTTCTTC
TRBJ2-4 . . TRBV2 CASSDARGKNIQYF TGTGCCAGCAGTGACGCACGGGGCAAAAACATTCAGTACTTC
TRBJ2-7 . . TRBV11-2 CASSLVDGRPYEQYF TGTGCCAGCAGCTTAGTCGACGGGAGACCCTACGAGCAGTACTTC
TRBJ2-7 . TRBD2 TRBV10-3 CAISARESHEQYF TGTGCCATCAGTGCGCGGGAGTCCCACGAGCAGTACTTC
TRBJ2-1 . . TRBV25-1 CASSDSTGSSYNEQFF TGTGCCAGCAGTGACTCGACGGGGAGCTCCTACAATGAGCAGTTCTTC